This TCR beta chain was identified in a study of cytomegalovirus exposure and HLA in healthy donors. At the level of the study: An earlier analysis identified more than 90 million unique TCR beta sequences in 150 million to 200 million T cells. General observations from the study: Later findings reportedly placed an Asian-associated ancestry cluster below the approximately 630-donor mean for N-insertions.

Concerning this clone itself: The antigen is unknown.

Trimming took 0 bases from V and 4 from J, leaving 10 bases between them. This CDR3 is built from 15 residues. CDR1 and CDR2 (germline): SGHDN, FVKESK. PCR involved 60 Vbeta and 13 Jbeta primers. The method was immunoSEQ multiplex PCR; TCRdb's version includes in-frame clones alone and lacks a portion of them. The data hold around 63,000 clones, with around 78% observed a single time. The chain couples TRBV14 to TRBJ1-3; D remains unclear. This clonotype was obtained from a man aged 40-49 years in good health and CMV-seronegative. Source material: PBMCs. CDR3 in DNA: TGTGCCAGCAGCCAAGAGCCTCTATTAGGAAACACCATATATTTT. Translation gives CASSQEPLLGNTIYF. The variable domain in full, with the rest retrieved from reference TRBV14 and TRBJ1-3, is EAGVTQFPSHSVIEKGQTVTLRCDPISGHDNLYWYRRVMGKEIKFLLHFVKESKQDESGMPNNRFLAERTGGTYSTLKVQPAELEDSGVYFCASSQEPLLGNTIYFGEGSWLTVV.